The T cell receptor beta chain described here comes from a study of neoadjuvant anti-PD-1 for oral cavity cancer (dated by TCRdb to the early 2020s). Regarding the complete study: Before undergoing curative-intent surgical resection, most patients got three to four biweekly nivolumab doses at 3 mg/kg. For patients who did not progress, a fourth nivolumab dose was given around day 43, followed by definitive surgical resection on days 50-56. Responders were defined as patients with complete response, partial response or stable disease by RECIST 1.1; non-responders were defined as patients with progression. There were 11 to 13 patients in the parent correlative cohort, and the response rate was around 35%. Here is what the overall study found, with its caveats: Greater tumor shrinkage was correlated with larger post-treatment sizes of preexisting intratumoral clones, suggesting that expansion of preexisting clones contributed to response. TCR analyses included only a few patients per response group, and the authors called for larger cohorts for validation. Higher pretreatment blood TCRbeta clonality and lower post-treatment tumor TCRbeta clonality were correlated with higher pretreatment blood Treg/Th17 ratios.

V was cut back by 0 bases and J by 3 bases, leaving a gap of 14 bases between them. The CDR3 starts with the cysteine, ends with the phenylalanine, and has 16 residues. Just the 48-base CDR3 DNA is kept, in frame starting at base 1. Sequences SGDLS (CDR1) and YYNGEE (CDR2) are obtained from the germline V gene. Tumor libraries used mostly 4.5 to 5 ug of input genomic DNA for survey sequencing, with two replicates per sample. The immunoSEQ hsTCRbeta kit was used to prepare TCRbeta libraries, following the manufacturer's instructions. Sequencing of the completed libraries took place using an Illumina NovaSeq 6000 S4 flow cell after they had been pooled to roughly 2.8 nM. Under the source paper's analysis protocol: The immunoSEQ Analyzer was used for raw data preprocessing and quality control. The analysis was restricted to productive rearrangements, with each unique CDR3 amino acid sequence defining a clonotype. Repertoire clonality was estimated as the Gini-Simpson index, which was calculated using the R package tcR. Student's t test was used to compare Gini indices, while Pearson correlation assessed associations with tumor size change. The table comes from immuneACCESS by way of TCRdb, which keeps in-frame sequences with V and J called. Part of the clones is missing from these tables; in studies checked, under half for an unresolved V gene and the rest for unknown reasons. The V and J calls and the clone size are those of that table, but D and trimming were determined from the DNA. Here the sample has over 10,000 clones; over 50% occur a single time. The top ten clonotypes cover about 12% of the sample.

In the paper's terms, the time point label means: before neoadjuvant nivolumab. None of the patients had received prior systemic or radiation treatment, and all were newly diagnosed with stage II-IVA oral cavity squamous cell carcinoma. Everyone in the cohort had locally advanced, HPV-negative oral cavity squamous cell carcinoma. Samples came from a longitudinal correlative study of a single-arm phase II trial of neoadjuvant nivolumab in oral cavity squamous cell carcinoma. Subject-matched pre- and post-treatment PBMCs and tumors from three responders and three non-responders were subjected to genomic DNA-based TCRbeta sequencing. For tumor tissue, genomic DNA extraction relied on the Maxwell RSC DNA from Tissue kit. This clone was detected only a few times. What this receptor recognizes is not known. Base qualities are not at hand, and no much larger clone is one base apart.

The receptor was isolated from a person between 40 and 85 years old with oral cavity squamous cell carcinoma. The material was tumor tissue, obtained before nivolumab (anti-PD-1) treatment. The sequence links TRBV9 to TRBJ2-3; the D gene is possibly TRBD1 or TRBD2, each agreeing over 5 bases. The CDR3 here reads CASSVAAGWGTDTQYF. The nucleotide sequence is TGTGCCAGCAGCGTAGCTGCGGGCTGGGGGACAGATACGCAGTATTTT.